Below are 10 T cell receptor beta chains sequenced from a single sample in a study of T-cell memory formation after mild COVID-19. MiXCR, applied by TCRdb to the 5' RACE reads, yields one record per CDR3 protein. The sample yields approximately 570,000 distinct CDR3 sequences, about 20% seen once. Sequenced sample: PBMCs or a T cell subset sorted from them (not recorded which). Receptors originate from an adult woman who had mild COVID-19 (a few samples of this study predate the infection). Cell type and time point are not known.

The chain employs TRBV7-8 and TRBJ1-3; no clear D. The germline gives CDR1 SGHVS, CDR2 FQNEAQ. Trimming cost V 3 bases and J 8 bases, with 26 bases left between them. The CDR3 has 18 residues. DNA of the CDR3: TGTGCCAGCAGCTTGACCCGGTCCGGGATTCGAAACTCGGACACCATATATTTT. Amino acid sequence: CASSLTRSGIRNSDTIYF.

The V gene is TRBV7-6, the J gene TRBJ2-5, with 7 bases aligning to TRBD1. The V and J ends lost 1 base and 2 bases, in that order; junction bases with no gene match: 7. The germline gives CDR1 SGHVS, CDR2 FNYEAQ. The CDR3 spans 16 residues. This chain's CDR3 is CASSLGWTGSQETQYF. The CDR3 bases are TGTGCCAGCAGCTTAGGGTGGACAGGTAGTCAAGAGACCCAGTACTTC. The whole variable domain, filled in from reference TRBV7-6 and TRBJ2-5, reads GAGVSQSPRYKVTKRGQDVALRCDPISGHVSLYWYRQALGQGPEFLTYFNYEAQQDKSGLPNDRFSAERPEGSISTLTIQRTEQRDSAMYRCASSLGWTGSQETQYFGPGTRLLVL.

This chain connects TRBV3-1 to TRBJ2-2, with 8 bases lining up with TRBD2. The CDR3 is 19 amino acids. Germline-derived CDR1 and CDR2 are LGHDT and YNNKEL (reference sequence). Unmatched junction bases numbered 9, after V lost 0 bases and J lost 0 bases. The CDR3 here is CASSQDVVAGHTNTGELFF. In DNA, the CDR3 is TGTGCCAGCAGCCAAGACGTAGTAGCGGGACATACGAACACCGGGGAGCTGTTTTTT.

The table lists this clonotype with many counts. This CDR3 reads CASSYTGGSNQPQHF. As DNA, the CDR3 is TGTGCCAGCAGTTACACAGGGGGGAGCAATCAGCCCCAGCATTTT. The chain joins TRBV6-6 to TRBJ1-5; TRBD1 matches at 8 bases. The CDR3 consists of 15 residues. J gave up 1 base and V 2 bases, and 1 base lay outside the gene matches. CDR1 is MNHNY, CDR2 SVGAGI, per germline (reference sequence).

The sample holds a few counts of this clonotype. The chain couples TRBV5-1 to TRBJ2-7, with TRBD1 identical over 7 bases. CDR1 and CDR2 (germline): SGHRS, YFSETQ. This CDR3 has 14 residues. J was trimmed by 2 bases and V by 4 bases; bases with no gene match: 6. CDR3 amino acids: CASSIGQATYEQYF. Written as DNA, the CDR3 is TGCGCCAGCAGCATAGGACAGGCCACCTACGAGCAGTACTTC.

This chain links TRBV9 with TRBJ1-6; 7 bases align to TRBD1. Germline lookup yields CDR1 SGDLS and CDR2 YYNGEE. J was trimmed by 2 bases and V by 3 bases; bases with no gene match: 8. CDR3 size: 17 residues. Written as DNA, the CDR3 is TGTGCCAGCAGCGAGGGGACAGCCACCCCCTATAATTCACCCCTCCACTTT. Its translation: CASSEGTATPYNSPLHF.

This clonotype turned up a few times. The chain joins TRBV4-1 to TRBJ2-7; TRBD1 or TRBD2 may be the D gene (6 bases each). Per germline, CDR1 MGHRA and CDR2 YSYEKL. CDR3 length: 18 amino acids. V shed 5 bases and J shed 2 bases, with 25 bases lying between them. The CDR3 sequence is CASSGLRIPWGAPYEQYF. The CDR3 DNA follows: TGCGCCAGCAGCGGCCTCCGAATCCCCTGGGGGGCACCCTACGAGCAGTACTTC.

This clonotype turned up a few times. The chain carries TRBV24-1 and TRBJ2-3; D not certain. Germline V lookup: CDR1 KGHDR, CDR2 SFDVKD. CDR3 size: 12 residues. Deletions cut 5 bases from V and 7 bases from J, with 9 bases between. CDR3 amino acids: CATSGLGNTQYF. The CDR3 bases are TGTGCCACCAGTGGATTAGGAAATACGCAGTATTTT.

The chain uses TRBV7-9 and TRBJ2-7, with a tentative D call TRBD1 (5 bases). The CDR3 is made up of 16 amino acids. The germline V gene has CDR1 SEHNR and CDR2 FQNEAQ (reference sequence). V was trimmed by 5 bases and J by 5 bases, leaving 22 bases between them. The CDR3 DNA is TGTGCCAGCAGCAATTTGGTAGGGCAGGGTTTTAACGAGCAGTACTTC. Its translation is CASSNLVGQGFNEQYF.

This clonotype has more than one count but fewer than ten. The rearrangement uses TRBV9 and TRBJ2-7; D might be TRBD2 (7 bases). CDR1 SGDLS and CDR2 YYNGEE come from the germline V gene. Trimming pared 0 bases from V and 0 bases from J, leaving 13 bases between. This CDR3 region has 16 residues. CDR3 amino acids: CASSVGGGQSSYEQYF. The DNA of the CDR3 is TGTGCCAGCAGCGTAGGGGGGGGGCAGAGCTCCTACGAGCAGTACTTC.